The next 27 T cell receptor beta chains were all read from a single sample in a study of cytomegalovirus exposure and HLA in healthy donors (dated by TCRdb to about 2017). Library preparation used the immunoSEQ multiplex PCR assay. A mixture of 60 forward primers for TCR Vbeta segments and 13 reverse primers for TCR Jbeta segments was used in the multiplex PCR. Sourced from immuneACCESS, this table was stored by TCRdb with only in-frame sequences that have V and J called. A share of the clones is absent; for the studies checked, an unresolved V gene accounts for under half, and the remainder has no known explanation. The sample profile shows approximately 180,000 clones; roughly 80% of them were found once. The ten biggest clones cover 4.8% of the sample. Specimen: PBMCs. These receptors came from a man younger than 35 in good health and CMV-seronegative.

The gene calls are TRBV9 and TRBJ2-1, with a tentative D call TRBD2 (6 bases). Trimming shortened V by 2 bases and J by 1 base, and 10 bases separated the two germline ends. Germline V gene data show CDR1 as SGDLS and CDR2 as YYNGEE. The CDR3 length is 15 residues. This CDR3 is CASSVGTPSYNEQFF. The CDR3, as DNA: TGTGCCAGCAGCGTTGGGACTCCATCCTACAATGAGCAGTTCTTC.

The chain uses TRBV9 and TRBJ2-3, with 8 bases fitting TRBD2. V dropped 4 bases and J dropped 0; count of bases not matched to a gene: 16. The CDR3 is 19 amino acids. Germline V gives CDR1 SGDLS, CDR2 YYNGEE. The DNA for the CDR3 is TGTGCCAGCAGCCTCACCGGGGGGGGAGCGCCCGCTAGCACAGATACGCAGTATTTT. Protein product: CASSLTGGGAPASTDTQYF.

This chain links TRBV7-9 with TRBJ2-5, with a weak D call TRBD2 (5 bases). CDR1 and CDR2 (germline): SEHNR, FQNEAQ (reference sequence). CDR3 length: 12 residues. Trimming took off 5 bases at V and 5 bases at J, with 9 bases between the two ends. The CDR3 reads CASSSGPETQYF. CDR3 in DNA: TGTGCCAGCAGCAGCGGACCGGAGACCCAGTACTTC.

This clone has just one count. The chain has TRBV13 and TRBJ1-3; possible D gene TRBD1, 5 bases. The V and J ends lost 5 bases and 3 bases respectively, with 14 bases between them. The germline V gene encodes CDR1 PRHDT and CDR2 FYEKMQ (reference sequence). The CDR3 length is 15 residues. The CDR3 DNA reads TGTGCCAGCAGCCTCAGGGTTGCATTTGGAAACACCATATATTTT. Translated: CASSLRVAFGNTIYF.

In this sample, this clone turned up once. The V call is TRBV7-8, the J call TRBJ2-5; D is unresolved. Trimming shortened V by 3 bases and J by 2 bases, and 7 bases separated the two germline ends. Germline CDR1 is SGHVS and CDR2 is FQNEAQ. CDR3 size: 13 residues. This CDR3 reads CASSLVRQETQYF. CDR3 nucleotide sequence: TGTGCCAGCAGCTTGGTCAGACAAGAGACCCAGTACTTC. The variable domain in full, with the rest retrieved from reference TRBV7-8 and TRBJ2-5, is GAGVSQSPRYKVAKRGQDVALRCDPISGHVSLFWYQQALGQGPEFLTYFQNEAQLDKSGLPSDRFFAERPEGSVSTLKIQRTQQEDSAVYLCASSLVRQETQYFGPGTRLLVL.

The chain combines TRBV30 with TRBJ1-5; 8 positions match TRBD1. J lost 5 bases, V lost 3 bases, and 3 bases had no gene match. This CDR3 is 13 amino acids long. CDR1 GTSNPN and CDR2 SVGIG come from the germline V gene (reference sequence). DNA of the CDR3: TGTGCCTGGAGGGACAGGGCGGATCAGCCCCAGCATTTT. Amino acids: CAWRDRADQPQHF. Full variable domain (missing parts from reference TRBV30 and TRBJ1-5): SQTIHQWPATLVQPVGSPLSLECTVEGTSNPNLYWYRQAAGRGLQLLFYSVGIGQISSEVPQNLSASRPQDRQFILSSKKLLLSDSGFYLCAWRDRADQPQHFGDGTRLSIL.

This clone came up once. This chain connects TRBV19 to TRBJ1-2; D is uncertain. Germline CDR1 LNHDA, CDR2 SQIVND (reference sequence). V lost 1 base to trimming and J lost 8 bases, with 20 bases between them. CDR3 length equals 16 residues. CDR3 nucleotides: TGTGCCAGTAGTATAGCCTCTAATCCGAGGTATAAGGGCTACACCTTC. This codes for CASSIASNPRYKGYTF.

The V call is TRBV7-2, the J call TRBJ2-7; TRBD1 matches at 10 bases. The CDR3 consists of 15 residues. Germline V gene data show CDR1 as SGHTA and CDR2 as FQGNSA. The V and J ends lost 4 bases and 3 bases, in that order; junction bases with no gene match: 6. The CDR3: CASSSGDRGYYEQYF. The CDR3 nucleotides are TGTGCCAGCAGCTCAGGGGACAGGGGCTACTACGAGCAGTACTTC.

This sequence joins TRBV29-1 and TRBJ1-2, with 8 bases fitting TRBD1. Per the germline V gene, CDR1 is SQVTM and CDR2 is ANQGSEA. The CDR3 is made up of 14 amino acids. V dropped 4 bases and J dropped 0; count of bases not matched to a gene: 4. The CDR3 sequence is CSVGRQGPNYGYTF. In nucleotides, the CDR3 is TGCAGCGTTGGACGACAGGGGCCTAACTATGGCTACACCTTC.

Details on this clone: It is unclear where the CDR3 begins or ends on the DNA, so no DNA is shown, and the CDR3 is as TCRdb lists it. The CDR3 is CASSFWRGTGEWDEQFF. The V gene is TRBV28, the J gene TRBJ2-1; whether TRBD1, the table's D call, matches the DNA was not checked. A total of 17 residues make up the CDR3, ends included. Germline V gene lookup returns CDR1 MDHEN and CDR2 SYDVKM.

V usage is TRBV20-1 and J usage is TRBJ2-5, with D tentatively TRBD1 (6 bases). This CDR3 spans 11 amino acids. Germline CDR1 reads DFQATT; CDR2 reads SNEGSKA (reference sequence). Trimming took off 5 bases at V and 5 bases at J, with 9 bases between the two ends. CDR3 DNA sequence: TGCAGTGCTGCAGGGGTCGAGACCCAGTACTTC. Its translation: CSAAGVETQYF.

The chain employs TRBV6-6 and TRBJ2-2, with D tentatively TRBD2 (5 bases). The CDR3 has 15 residues. Trimming removed 5 bases at V and 0 bases at J, with 10 bases between. Germline V gene lookup returns CDR1 MNHNY and CDR2 SVGAGI (reference sequence). The CDR3 loop reads CASSQRSANTGELFF. CDR3 bases: TGTGCCAGCAGTCAGCGTAGCGCGAACACCGGGGAGCTGTTTTTT.

The chain is built from TRBV25-1 and TRBJ2-3; 9 bases are shared with TRBD2. From germline, CDR1 is MGHDK and CDR2 SYGVNS. This CDR3 is built from 15 residues. V shed 2 bases, J shed 5 bases, and the junction held 5 bases outside the gene matches. The chain's CDR3 is CASSEAGGPVDTQYF. The CDR3 DNA reads TGTGCCAGCAGTGAAGCGGGAGGGCCAGTAGATACGCAGTATTTT.

The chain couples TRBV5-4 to TRBJ2-7; TRBD1 agrees at 8 bases. Germline-derived CDR1 and CDR2 are SGHNT and YYREEE (reference sequence). The CDR3 spans 13 residues. V was clipped by 2 bases and J by 13 bases; unmatched bases: 11. The CDR3 protein is CASSFLSGDRPYF. CDR3 sequence (DNA): TGTGCCAGCAGCTTTCTCAGTGGGGACAGGCCTTACTTC.

This clone turned up a few times. The CDR3 DNA follows: TGTGCCAGCAGCGAGGGCACTGAAGCTTTCTTT. It translates to CASSEGTEAFF. The genes are TRBV7-9 and TRBJ1-1; D uncertain. Trimming removed 5 bases from V and 4 bases from J, with 5 bases in between. From germline, CDR1 is SEHNR and CDR2 FQNEAQ (reference sequence). This CDR3 contains 11 residues.

The gene calls are TRBV2 and TRBJ1-5; D not resolved. V was clipped by 4 bases and J by 1 base, with 11 bases between them. Germline V gene sequence: CDR1 SNHLY, CDR2 FYNNEI. There are 15 residues in the CDR3. The CDR3 sequence: CASSGPIRSNQPQHF. CDR3 sequence (DNA): TGTGCCAGCAGTGGGCCAATCCGAAGCAATCAGCCCCAGCATTTT.

This sequence joins TRBV7-9 and TRBJ2-2; D uncertain. The CDR3 extends over 16 amino acids. V shed 5 bases and J shed 5 bases, with 18 bases lying between them. The germline CDR1 and CDR2 sequences are SEHNR and FQNEAQ (reference sequence). As DNA, the CDR3 is TGTGCCAGCAGCATCCTAAGGAGTACCGGAACCGGGGAGCTGTTTTTT. Its translation: CASSILRSTGTGELFF.

This clone showed up just once. The chain uses TRBV9 and TRBJ2-6; TRBD1 matches 10 bases. The J segment lost 2 bases and the V segment lost 4 bases, leaving 6 bases of the junction unmatched. The CDR3 loop spans 17 amino acids. CDR1 SGDLS and CDR2 YYNGEE come from the germline V gene. The CDR3 DNA reads as TGTGCCAGCAGCCCCCGGGACAGGGGCGCTGGGGCCAACGTCCTGACTTTC. Protein product: CASSPRDRGAGANVLTF. The full variable domain, its missing parts supplied by reference TRBV9 and TRBJ2-6, is DSGVTQTPKHLITATGQRVTLRCSPRSGDLSVYWYQQSLDQGLQFLIQYYNGEERAKGNILERFSAQQFPDLHSELNLSSLELGDSALYFCASSPRDRGAGANVLTFGAGSRLTVL.

The chain carries TRBV4-1 and TRBJ2-3; possible D gene TRBD2, 7 bases. The CDR3 loop spans 15 amino acids. The V gene's germline CDR1 is MGHRA and CDR2 YSYEKL. The germline V and J ends were trimmed by 5 bases and 3 bases, with 15 bases remaining between them. In nucleotides, the CDR3 is TGCGCCAGCAGCTTTGGGGAGGGGGGAACAGATACGCAGTATTTT. Translation gives CASSFGEGGTDTQYF.

This chain joins TRBV29-1 and TRBJ2-6, with D unresolved. CDR3 length: 14 amino acids. V was clipped by 6 bases and J by 4 bases, with 13 bases between them. Per germline, CDR1 SQVTM and CDR2 ANQGSEA. As DNA, the CDR3 is TGCAGCGTCTCCGCAGTTGCCGGGGCCAACGTCCTGACTTTC. Translation gives CSVSAVAGANVLTF. The full variable domain, its missing parts supplied by reference TRBV29-1 and TRBJ2-6, is SAVISQKPSRDICQRGTSLTIQCQVDSQVTMMFWYRQQPGQSLTLIATANQGSEATYESGFVIDKFPISRPNLTFSTLTVSNMSPEDSSIYLCSVSAVAGANVLTFGAGSRLTVL.

The rearrangement uses TRBV19 and TRBJ2-1, with TRBD2 identical over 12 bases. From germline, CDR1 is LNHDA and CDR2 SQIVND (reference sequence). After removal of 7 bases from V and 3 bases from J, the junction contained 4 bases not matched to a gene. CDR3 length equals 15 residues. The chain's CDR3 is CASTGLAGIYNEQFF. DNA of the CDR3: TGTGCCAGTACCGGACTAGCGGGAATCTACAATGAGCAGTTCTTC.

The chain has TRBV7-6 and TRBJ2-1; 10 nucleotides line up with TRBD2. This CDR3 is built from 16 residues. The germline gives CDR1 SGHVS, CDR2 FNYEAQ. V lost 4 bases, J lost 5 bases, and 8 bases stayed unmatched. The CDR3 nucleotides are TGTGCCAGCAGCTCCATAGCGGGGGGTCCCCACAATGAGCAGTTCTTC. Translated, it gives CASSSIAGGPHNEQFF.

The chain couples TRBV7-9 to TRBJ2-7; 15 bases fit TRBD2. CDR1 and CDR2 from the germline V gene are SEHNR and FQNEAQ (reference sequence). The J segment lost 7 bases and the V segment lost 4 bases, leaving 8 bases of the junction unmatched. This CDR3 has 16 residues. The CDR3 DNA is TGTGCCAGCAGCTCACCTCGGACTAGCGGGAGGGAGGAGCAGTACTTC. Its translation: CASSSPRTSGREEQYF.

The V gene is TRBV2, the J gene TRBJ1-5, with D unclear. V was shortened by 6 bases and J by 4 bases, with 19 bases between the two germline ends. The CDR3 is 16 residues long. Germline V gene sequence: CDR1 SNHLY, CDR2 FYNNEI. The CDR3 bases are TGTGCCAGCAGATCGGACGCGGGCGCTGGAAATCAGCCCCAGCATTTT. As protein: CASRSDAGAGNQPQHF.

The DNA of the CDR3 is TGTGCCAGCAGTTTCCCACTAGCGGGAGGGAATAGGTACAATGAGCAGTTCTTC. Translation gives CASSFPLAGGNRYNEQFF. The V and J genes are TRBV28 and TRBJ2-1; 13 bases match TRBD2. The CDR3 sequence is 18 residues long. Germline CDR1 and CDR2: MDHEN and SYDVKM. The V segment lost 3 bases and the J segment 4 bases; nucleotides outside the gene matches: 9.

The chain carries TRBV29-1 and TRBJ2-7; perhaps TRBD2 as D (6 bases). V dropped 2 bases and J dropped 0 bases, with 20 bases sitting between them. Looked up from germline, CDR1 is SQVTM and CDR2 is ANQGSEA. The CDR3 covers 17 residues. The CDR3 coding sequence is TGCAGCGTTGAACTGCGGGGTCCGGGGGTGTCCTCCTACGAGCAGTACTTC. This gives the protein CSVELRGPGVSSYEQYF.

The chain couples TRBV6-5 to TRBJ2-3; perhaps TRBD2 as D (6 bases). Trimming pared 5 bases from V and 1 base from J, leaving 7 bases between. Germline V gives CDR1 MNHEY, CDR2 SVGAGI. The CDR3 has 13 residues. The CDR3 bases are TGTGCCAGCAGTCAGCGGGGCACAGATACGCAGTATTTT. It encodes CASSQRGTDTQYF.